The rows below give T cell receptor beta chains drawn from one sample of a study of technical replicates of blood from several donors. Clones were sequenced by immunoSEQ multiplex PCR, and TCRdb holds only the in-frame ones, with some missing. The top ten clones hold about 0.37% of a sample with some 77,000 clones, around 94% of them seen once. Sequenced sample: T cells isolated from PBMCs. These receptors all come from a human donor in good health. The CDR3 runs from the conserved cysteine through the conserved F or W. D genes are given only for firm matches. For some rows the clone size is stated as once, few or many, or as a class when expanded; others skip it.

j_call v_call d_call clone_size cdr3_aa cdr3_nt
TRBJ2-7 TRBV27 TRBD2 once CASSWGLAGYEQYF TGTGCCAGCAGTTGGGGACTAGCGGGGTACGAGCAGTACTTC
TRBJ1-1 TRBV7-9 TRBD1 NA CASSAPYRGFTEAFF TGTGCCAGCAGCGCGCCTTACAGGGGTTTCACTGAAGCTTTCTTT
TRBJ1-2 TRBV10-3 NA once CAISESIGTTTDGYTF TGTGCCATCAGTGAGTCGATAGGGACTACAACAGATGGCTACACCTTC
TRBJ2-7 TRBV27 TRBD2 NA CASSRAGDGEQYF TGTGCCAGCAGTCGAGCGGGAGACGGCGAGCAGTACTTC
TRBJ2-5 TRBV7-9 TRBD1 NA CASSWGTGLQETQYF TGTGCCAGCAGTTGGGGGACAGGATTACAAGAGACCCAGTACTTC
TRBJ2-7 TRBV4-3 NA NA CASSQEAGREQYF TGCGCCAGCAGCCAAGAGGCAGGGCGGGAGCAGTACTTC
TRBJ2-7 TRBV27 TRBD2 NA CASSLGGRAYEQYF TGTGCCAGCAGTTTGGGCGGGAGGGCCTACGAGCAGTACTTC
TRBJ2-7 TRBV10-1 TRBD2 NA CASSKSSGSYHEQYF TGCGCCAGCAGTAAGTCTAGCGGGAGTTACCACGAGCAGTACTTC
TRBJ2-1 TRBV7-3 TRBD1 NA CASSLIGGKNENEQFF TGTGCCAGCAGCTTAATAGGGGGCAAGAATGAAAATGAGCAGTTCTTC
TRBJ2-3 TRBV7-3 TRBD2 NA CASSLASPGLAGADTQYF TGTGCCAGCAGCTTAGCGAGCCCGGGACTAGCGGGAGCGGATACGCAGTATTTT
TRBJ2-7 TRBV6-5 NA NA CASSYSSRANEQYF TGTGCCAGCAGTTACTCGAGCAGGGCCAACGAGCAGTACTTC
TRBJ2-1 TRBV7-2 TRBD1 NA CASSLEGTGNNEQFF TGTGCCAGCAGCTTAGAGGGGACAGGCAACAATGAGCAGTTCTTC
TRBJ1-2 TRBV6-6 NA NA CASRAGLIYGYTF TGTGCCAGCAGAGCGGGCCTTATTTATGGCTACACCTTC
TRBJ2-7 TRBV9 TRBD2 NA CASSRGGPLYEQYF TGTGCCAGCAGCCGGGGGGGACCCCTTTACGAGCAGTACTTC
TRBJ1-5 TRBV18 NA NA CASSPGLTGNQPQHF TGTGCCAGCTCACCTGGTCTTACGGGGAATCAGCCCCAGCATTTT
TRBJ2-5 TRBV11-3 TRBD1 once CASSPSPQGAQTQYF TGTGCCAGCAGCCCTTCCCCCCAGGGGGCGCAGACCCAGTACTTC
TRBJ1-1 TRBV7-9 NA NA CASSSVEGYTEAFF TGTGCCAGCAGCTCCGTCGAGGGATACACTGAAGCTTTCTTT
TRBJ2-5 TRBV10-3 NA NA CAISIAEETQYF TGTGCCATCAGTATAGCGGAAGAGACCCAGTACTTC
TRBJ2-7 TRBV4-1 NA NA CASSPQKYYEQYF TGCGCCAGCAGCCCCCAGAAATACTACGAGCAGTACTTC
TRBJ1-1 TRBV14 NA NA CASTWGMNTEAFF TGTGCCAGCACTTGGGGCATGAACACTGAAGCTTTCTTT
TRBJ2-3 TRBV9 TRBD2 NA CASAPMGLAGADTQYF TGTGCCAGCGCCCCCATGGGATTAGCGGGTGCAGATACGCAGTATTTT
TRBJ2-7 TRBV10-1 NA NA CASRDSASNEQYF TGCGCCAGCAGGGACTCCGCGTCCAACGAGCAGTACTTC
TRBJ1-1 TRBV10-1 NA NA CASRAGLNTEAFF TGCGCCAGTAGAGCGGGTCTGAACACTGAAGCTTTCTTT
TRBJ1-2 TRBV7-2 TRBD1 NA CASSQPGTGGLYGYTF TGTGCCAGCAGCCAACCCGGGACAGGGGGCCTCTATGGCTACACCTTC
TRBJ1-4 TRBV5-4 TRBD1 NA CASSQDRTGEKLFF TGTGCCAGCAGCCAGGACAGGACGGGTGAAAAACTGTTTTTT
TRBJ2-7 TRBV28 TRBD2 NA CASRQAGGGYEQYF TGTGCCAGCAGGCAAGCGGGAGGGGGCTACGAGCAGTACTTC
TRBJ2-2 TRBV5-1 NA few CASSLAPGSGTGELFF TGCGCCAGCAGCTTGGCCCCGGGGTCGGGCACCGGGGAGCTGTTTTTT
TRBJ1-5 TRBV19 NA few CASSSGLYSNQPQHF TGTGCCAGTAGTAGTGGACTGTATAGCAATCAGCCCCAGCATTTT
TRBJ1-5 TRBV28 NA NA CASNREGSQPQHF TGTGCCAGCAATAGGGAGGGGAGTCAGCCCCAGCATTTT
TRBJ2-7 TRBV27 TRBD1 once CASSPGQGWYEQYF TGTGCCAGCAGCCCGGGACAGGGGTGGTACGAGCAGTACTTC
TRBJ2-2 TRBV7-2 TRBD1 NA CASSVRGNSAGELFF TGTGCCAGCAGCGTCAGGGGGAATTCGGCGGGGGAGCTGTTTTTT
TRBJ2-5 TRBV5-6 TRBD1 NA CASSPPGQGGETQYF TGTGCCAGCAGCCCCCCGGGACAGGGCGGCGAGACCCAGTACTTC
TRBJ1-5 TRBV6-1 TRBD1 NA CASSADRGNQPQHF TGTGCCAGCAGTGCTGACAGGGGAAATCAGCCCCAGCATTTT
TRBJ2-3 TRBV9 TRBD1 NA CASSEDRGRRDTQYF TGTGCCAGCAGCGAAGACAGGGGGCGCAGAGATACGCAGTATTTT
TRBJ2-3 TRBV29-1 TRBD2 NA CSVEFPGLAGDTDTQYF TGCAGCGTTGAATTTCCGGGACTAGCGGGAGACACAGATACGCAGTATTTT
TRBJ2-1 TRBV7-8 TRBD2 NA CASSLGRVLAGAHEQFF TGTGCCAGCAGCTTAGGGAGGGTCTTAGCGGGAGCCCATGAGCAGTTCTTC
TRBJ2-2 TRBV11-2 TRBD1 NA CASSLGTGNTGELFF TGTGCCAGCAGCTTAGGGACAGGGAACACCGGGGAGCTGTTTTTT
TRBJ1-4 TRBV18 NA NA CASSPPTGEKLFF TGTGCCAGCTCACCACCGACTGGAGAAAAACTGTTTTTT
TRBJ2-1 TRBV7-2 TRBD1 NA CASSPGTGVYNEQFF TGTGCCAGCAGCCCCGGGACAGGGGTCTACAATGAGCAGTTCTTC
TRBJ2-7 TRBV19 TRBD2 NA CASSISGEGEQYF TGTGCCAGTAGTATAAGCGGGGAAGGGGAGCAGTACTTC
TRBJ1-5 TRBV5-1 NA once CASSLEGFDPPQHF TGCGCCAGCAGCTTGGAGGGGTTCGACCCGCCCCAGCATTTT
TRBJ2-1 TRBV28 NA NA CASSFPASGSYNEQFF TGTGCCAGCAGTTTCCCCGCTTCCGGCTCCTACAATGAGCAGTTCTTC
TRBJ2-7 TRBV5-8 NA NA CASSSGTVTYEQYF TGTGCCAGCAGCTCCGGGACTGTGACCTACGAGCAGTACTTC
TRBJ1-1 TRBV4-1 NA NA CASSQVGPGDTEAFF TGCGCCAGCAGCCAAGTCGGACCAGGGGACACTGAAGCTTTCTTT
TRBJ2-2 TRBV4-1 NA once CASSTRDSLRTGELFF TGCGCCAGCAGCACCCGGGACTCCCTGAGGACCGGGGAGCTGTTTTTT